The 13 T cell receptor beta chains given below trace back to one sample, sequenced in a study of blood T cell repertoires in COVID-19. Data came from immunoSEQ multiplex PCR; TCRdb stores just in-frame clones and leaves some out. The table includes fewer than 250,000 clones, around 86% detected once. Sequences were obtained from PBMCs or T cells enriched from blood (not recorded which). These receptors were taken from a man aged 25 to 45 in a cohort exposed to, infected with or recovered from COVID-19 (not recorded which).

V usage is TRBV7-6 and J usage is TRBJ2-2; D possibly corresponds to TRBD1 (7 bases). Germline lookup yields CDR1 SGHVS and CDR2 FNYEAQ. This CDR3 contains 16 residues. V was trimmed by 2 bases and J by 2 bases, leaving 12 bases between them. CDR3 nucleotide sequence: TGTGCCAGCAGCTTACAGGGGGGCGCCAACACCGGGGAGCTGTTTTTT. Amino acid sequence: CASSLQGGANTGELFF.

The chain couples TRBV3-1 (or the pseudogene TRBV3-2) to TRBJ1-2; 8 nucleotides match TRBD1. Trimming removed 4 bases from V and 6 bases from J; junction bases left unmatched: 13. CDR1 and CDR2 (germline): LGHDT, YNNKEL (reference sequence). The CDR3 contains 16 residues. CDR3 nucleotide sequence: TGTGCCAGCAGCCCTACCCAGACAGGGGCAGTGGATGGCTACACCTTC. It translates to CASSPTQTGAVDGYTF.

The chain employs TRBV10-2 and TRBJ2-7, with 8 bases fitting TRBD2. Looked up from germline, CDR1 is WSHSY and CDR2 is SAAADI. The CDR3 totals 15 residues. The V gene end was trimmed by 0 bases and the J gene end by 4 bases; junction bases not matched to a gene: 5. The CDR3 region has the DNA TGCGCCAGCAGTGAGTCGGGACTAGTCACTTACGAGCAGTACTTC. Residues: CASSESGLVTYEQYF.

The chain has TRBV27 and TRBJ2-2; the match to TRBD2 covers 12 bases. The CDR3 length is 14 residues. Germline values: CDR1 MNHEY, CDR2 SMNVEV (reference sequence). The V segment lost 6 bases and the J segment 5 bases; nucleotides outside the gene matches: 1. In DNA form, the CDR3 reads TGTGCCAGCAGGGGACTAGCGGGTACCGGGGAGCTGTTTTTT. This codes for CASRGLAGTGELFF.

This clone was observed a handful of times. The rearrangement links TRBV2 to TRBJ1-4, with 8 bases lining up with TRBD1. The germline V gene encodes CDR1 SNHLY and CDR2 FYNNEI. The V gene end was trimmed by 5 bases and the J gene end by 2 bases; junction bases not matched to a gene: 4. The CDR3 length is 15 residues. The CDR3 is CASSRQGRTNEKLFF. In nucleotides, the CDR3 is TGTGCCAGCAGTCGACAGGGGAGGACTAATGAAAAACTGTTTTTT.

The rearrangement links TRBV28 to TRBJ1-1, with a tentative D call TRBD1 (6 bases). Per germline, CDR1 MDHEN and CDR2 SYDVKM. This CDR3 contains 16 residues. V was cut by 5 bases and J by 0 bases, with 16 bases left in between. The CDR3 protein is CASSPGTYNMNTEAFF. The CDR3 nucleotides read TGTGCCAGCAGTCCTGGGACATATAACATGAACACTGAAGCTTTCTTT.

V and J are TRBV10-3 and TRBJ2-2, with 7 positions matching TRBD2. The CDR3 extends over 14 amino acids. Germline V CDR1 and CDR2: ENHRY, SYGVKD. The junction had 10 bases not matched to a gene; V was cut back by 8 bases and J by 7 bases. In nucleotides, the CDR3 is TGTGCCATCGGAGCGGGATACCCCAGCGGGGAGCTGTTTTTT. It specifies CAIGAGYPSGELFF.

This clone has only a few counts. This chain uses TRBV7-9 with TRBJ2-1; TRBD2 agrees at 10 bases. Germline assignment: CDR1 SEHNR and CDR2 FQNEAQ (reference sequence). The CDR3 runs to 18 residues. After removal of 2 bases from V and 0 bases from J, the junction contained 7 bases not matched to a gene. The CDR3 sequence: CASSLPRRLAGSYNEQFF. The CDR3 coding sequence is TGTGCCAGCAGCTTACCGAGACGACTAGCGGGCTCCTACAATGAGCAGTTCTTC.

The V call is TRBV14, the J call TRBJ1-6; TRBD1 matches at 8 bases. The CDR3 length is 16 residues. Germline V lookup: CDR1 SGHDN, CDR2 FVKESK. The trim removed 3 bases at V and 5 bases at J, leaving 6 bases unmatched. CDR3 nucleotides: TGTGCCAGCAGCCAGGCCTCAGGGGGCAATAATTCACCCCTCCACTTT. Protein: CASSQASGGNNSPLHF. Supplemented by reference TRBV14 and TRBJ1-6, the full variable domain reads EAGVTQFPSHSVIEKGQTVTLRCDPISGHDNLYWYRRVMGKEIKFLLHFVKESKQDESGMPNNRFLAERTGGTYSTLKVQPAELEDSGVYFCASSQASGGNNSPLHFGNGTRLTVT.

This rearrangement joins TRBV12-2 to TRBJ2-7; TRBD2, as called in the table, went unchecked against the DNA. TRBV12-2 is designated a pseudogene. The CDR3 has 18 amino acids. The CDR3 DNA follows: TGTGCAAGTCGCTCTCTTCCGGGGCGACTAGCGGGAATGTACGAGCAGTACTTC. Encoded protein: CASRSLPGRLAGMYEQYF.

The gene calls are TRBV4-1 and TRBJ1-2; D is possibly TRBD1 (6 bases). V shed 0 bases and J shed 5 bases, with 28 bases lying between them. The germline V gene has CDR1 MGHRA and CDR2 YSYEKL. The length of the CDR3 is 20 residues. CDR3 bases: TGCGCCAGCAGCCAAGACGCCGGGACAAGCTTTGGACTTGCCCTATATGGCTACACCTTC. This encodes CASSQDAGTSFGLALYGYTF.

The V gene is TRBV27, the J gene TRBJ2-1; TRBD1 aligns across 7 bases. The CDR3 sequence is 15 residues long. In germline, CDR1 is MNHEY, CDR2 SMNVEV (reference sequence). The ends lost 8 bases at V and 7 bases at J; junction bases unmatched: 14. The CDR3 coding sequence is TGTGCCAGCCGTTGGACAGGTGATATAGGGAATGAGCAGTTCTTC. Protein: CASRWTGDIGNEQFF.

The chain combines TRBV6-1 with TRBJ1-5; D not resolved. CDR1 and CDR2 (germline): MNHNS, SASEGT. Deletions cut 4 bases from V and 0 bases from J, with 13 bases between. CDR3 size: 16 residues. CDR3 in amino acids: CASSALSAGSNQPQHF. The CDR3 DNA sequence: TGTGCCAGCAGTGCGCTTTCGGCAGGTAGCAATCAGCCCCAGCATTTT.